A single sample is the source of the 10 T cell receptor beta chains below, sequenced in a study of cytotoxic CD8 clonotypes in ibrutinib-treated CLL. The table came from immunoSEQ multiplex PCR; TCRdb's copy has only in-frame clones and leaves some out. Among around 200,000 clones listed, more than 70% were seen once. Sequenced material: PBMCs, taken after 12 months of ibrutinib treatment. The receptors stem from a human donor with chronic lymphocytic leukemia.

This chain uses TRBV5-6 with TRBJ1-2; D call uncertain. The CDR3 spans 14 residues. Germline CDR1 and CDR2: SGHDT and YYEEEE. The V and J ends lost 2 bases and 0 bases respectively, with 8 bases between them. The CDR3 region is CASSFRITNYGYTF. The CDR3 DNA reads TGTGCCAGCAGCTTTCGCATTACTAACTATGGCTACACCTTC.

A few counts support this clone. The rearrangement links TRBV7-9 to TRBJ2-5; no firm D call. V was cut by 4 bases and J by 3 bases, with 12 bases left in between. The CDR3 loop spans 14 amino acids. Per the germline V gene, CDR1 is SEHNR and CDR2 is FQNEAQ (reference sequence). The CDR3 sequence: CASSYAAGKETQYF. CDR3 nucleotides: TGTGCCAGCAGCTACGCGGCCGGTAAAGAGACCCAGTACTTC.

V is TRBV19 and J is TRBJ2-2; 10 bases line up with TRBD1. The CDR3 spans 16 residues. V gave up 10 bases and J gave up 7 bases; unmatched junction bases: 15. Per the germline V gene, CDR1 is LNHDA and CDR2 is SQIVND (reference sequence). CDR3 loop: CATTTGQGFKNGELFF. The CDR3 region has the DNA TGTGCCACTACCACGGGACAGGGGTTTAAGAACGGGGAGCTGTTTTTT.

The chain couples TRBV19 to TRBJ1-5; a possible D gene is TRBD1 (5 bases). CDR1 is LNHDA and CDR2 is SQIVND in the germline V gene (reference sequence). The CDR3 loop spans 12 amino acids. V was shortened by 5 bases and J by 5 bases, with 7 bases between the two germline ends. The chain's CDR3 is CASSQGYQPQHF. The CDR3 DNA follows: TGTGCCAGTAGTCAGGGATATCAGCCCCAGCATTTT.

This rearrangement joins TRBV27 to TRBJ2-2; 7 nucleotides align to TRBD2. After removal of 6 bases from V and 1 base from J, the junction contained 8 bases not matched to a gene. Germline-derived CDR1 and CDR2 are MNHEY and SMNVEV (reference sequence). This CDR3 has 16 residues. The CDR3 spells CASSRRASGNTGELFF. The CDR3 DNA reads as TGTGCCAGCAGCCGGAGGGCTAGCGGGAACACCGGGGAGCTGTTTTTT.

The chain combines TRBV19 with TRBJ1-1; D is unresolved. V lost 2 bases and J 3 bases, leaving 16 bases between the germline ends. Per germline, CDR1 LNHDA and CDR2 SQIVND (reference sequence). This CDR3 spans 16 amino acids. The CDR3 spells CASSIWQIKEDTEAFF. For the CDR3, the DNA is TGTGCCAGTAGTATATGGCAGATTAAGGAGGACACTGAAGCTTTCTTT.

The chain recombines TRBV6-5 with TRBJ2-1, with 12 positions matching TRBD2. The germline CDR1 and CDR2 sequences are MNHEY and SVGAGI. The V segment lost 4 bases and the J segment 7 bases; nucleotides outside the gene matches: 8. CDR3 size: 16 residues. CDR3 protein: CASSSHSSGGANEQFF. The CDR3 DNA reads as TGTGCCAGCAGTTCCCATTCTAGCGGGGGGGCGAATGAGCAGTTCTTC.

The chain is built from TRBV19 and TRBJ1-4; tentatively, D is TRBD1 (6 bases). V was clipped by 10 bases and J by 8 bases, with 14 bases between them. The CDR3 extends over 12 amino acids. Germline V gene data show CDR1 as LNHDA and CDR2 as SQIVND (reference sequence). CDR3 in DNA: TGTGCCACCTCCAGGGGAGAGGAAAAACTGTTTTTT. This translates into CATSRGEEKLFF.

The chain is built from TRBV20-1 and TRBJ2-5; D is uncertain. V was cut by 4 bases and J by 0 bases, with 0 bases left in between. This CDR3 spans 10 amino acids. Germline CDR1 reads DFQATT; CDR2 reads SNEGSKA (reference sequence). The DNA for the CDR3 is TGCAGTGCTAACCAAGAGACCCAGTACTTC. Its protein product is CSANQETQYF.

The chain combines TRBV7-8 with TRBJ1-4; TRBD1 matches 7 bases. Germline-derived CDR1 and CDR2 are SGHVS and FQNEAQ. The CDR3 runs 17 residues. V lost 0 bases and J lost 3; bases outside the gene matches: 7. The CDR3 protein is CASSLATGAGANEKLFF. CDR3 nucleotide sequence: TGTGCCAGCAGCTTAGCCACAGGGGCCGGGGCTAATGAAAAACTGTTTTTT.